The present TCR beta chain was sequenced within a study of blood T cell repertoires in COVID-19. Study as a whole: Material from acute and convalescent COVID-19 was sourced from the United States, Italy and Spain. PBMCs, B-cell-depleted T cells, or T cells were the source of the cDNA or gDNA that made up the material.

Germline lookup yields CDR1 SGHRS and CDR2 YFSETQ. With V trimmed by 4 bases and J by 5 bases, 10 bases remained unmatched. The CDR3 is made up of 16 amino acids. As handled by the study authors: Using reference gene primer amplification, nucleated cell counts were estimated. Profiled with immunoSEQ multiplex PCR; TCRdb holds only in-frame clones, not every one. That table furnishes V, J and clone size, whereas the DNA furnished D and trimming. The data show approximately 210,000 clones, about 90% seen once. The V and J genes are TRBV5-1 and TRBJ2-7; TRBD2 matches at 12 bases. Sequencing was carried out using peripheral blood. The TCR sequence derives from a man younger than 35 with active or convalescent COVID-19. The CDR3 region has the DNA TGCGCCAGCAGCAATTACCTAGCGGGAGGGCCAGACGAGCAGTACTTC. Translating gives CASSNYLAGGPDEQYF.